One and the same sample provided the 27 T cell receptor beta chains below, sequenced in a study of blood T cell repertoires in COVID-19. The table came from immunoSEQ multiplex PCR; TCRdb's copy has only in-frame clones and leaves some out. Here the sample spans 30,000 to 35,000 clones, almost 85% being singletons. Specimen: peripheral blood. Receptors were obtained from an elderly man with active or convalescent COVID-19.

V usage is TRBV19 and J usage is TRBJ2-2, with TRBD2 identical over 9 bases. Germline assignment: CDR1 LNHDA and CDR2 SQIVND (reference sequence). This CDR3 is 16 amino acids long. V was pared by 4 bases and J by 7 bases, with 10 bases of the junction left unmatched. The chain's CDR3 is CASSKDGPSGDGELFF. CDR3 nucleotide sequence: TGTGCCAGTAGTAAAGACGGACCTAGCGGGGACGGGGAGCTGTTTTTT.

This clone was found once. The rearrangement uses TRBV20-1 and TRBJ1-2, with a weak D call TRBD1 (5 bases). Trimming cost V 8 bases and J 8 bases, with 12 bases left between them. Germline CDR1 and CDR2: DFQATT and SNEGSKA (reference sequence). The CDR3 contains 10 residues. DNA of the CDR3: TGCAGTCACGGGGGTCGGGGCTACACCTTC. Translated: CSHGGRGYTF.

V gene TRBV24-1 combines with J gene TRBJ1-5; 8 positions match TRBD1. V shed 4 bases and J 6 bases; nucleotides not matched to a gene: 4. Germline CDR1 and CDR2: KGHDR and SFDVKD. The CDR3 runs to 14 residues. CDR3 region: CATSEPGGFQPQHF. CDR3 bases: TGTGCCACCAGTGAACCAGGGGGCTTTCAGCCCCAGCATTTT.

The chain is built from TRBV11-3 and TRBJ2-6; D is undetermined. This CDR3 is built from 15 residues. The V end lost 3 bases, the J end lost 1 base, and 7 bases lay between the germline ends. Germline CDR1 SGHNT, CDR2 YENEEA. CDR3 nucleotide sequence: TGTGCCAGCAGCTTTCCTCAGTCTGGGGCCAACGTCCTGACTTTC. The encoded protein is CASSFPQSGANVLTF.

The chain has TRBV28 and TRBJ2-7; 8 positions match TRBD2. J was trimmed by 2 bases and V by 8 bases; bases with no gene match: 5. This CDR3 contains 13 residues. The V gene's germline CDR1 is MDHEN and CDR2 SYDVKM. Here the CDR3 reads CASESGGTYEQYF. The CDR3 region has the DNA TGTGCCAGCGAAAGCGGGGGAACCTACGAGCAGTACTTC.

In this sample, this clone turned up a few times. CDR3 DNA: TGTGCCAGCAACCCAGCCATGGGACTAGCGGTTTACGAGCAGTACTTC. Its translation is CASNPAMGLAVYEQYF. The chain employs TRBV28 and TRBJ2-7; TRBD2 agrees at 11 bases. J gave up 4 bases and V 7 bases, and 12 bases lay outside the gene matches. CDR3 size: 16 residues. Germline loops: CDR1 MDHEN, CDR2 SYDVKM.

The chain uses TRBV19 and TRBJ2-3; D is uncertain. Germline V CDR1 and CDR2: LNHDA, SQIVND (reference sequence). There are 15 residues in the CDR3. The V gene lost 7 bases and the J gene lost 0 bases, with 14 bases spanning the gap. The CDR3 DNA follows: TGTGCCAGTAACGAGGCCAACGCAAGCACAGATACGCAGTATTTT. It encodes CASNEANASTDTQYF.

CDR3 DNA sequence: TGTGCCAGCTCGGGACAAGTTGAAGCTTTCTTT. It codes for CASSGQVEAFF. The chain uses TRBV18 and TRBJ1-1; D perhaps matches TRBD1 (6 bases). CDR3 length: 11 residues. V lost 6 bases and J lost 7, with 9 bases in between. CDR1 is KGHSH and CDR2 is LQKENI in the germline V gene.

V and J are TRBV27 and TRBJ2-1, with TRBD1 as a possible D gene (6 bases). CDR1 and CDR2 (germline): MNHEY, SMNVEV (reference sequence). Trimming left V 10 bases short and J 7 bases short, with 20 bases between. The CDR3 sequence is 14 residues long. CDR3 in amino acids: CANKPGHKKNEQFF. Written as DNA, the CDR3 is TGTGCCAACAAACCGGGACATAAGAAGAATGAGCAGTTCTTC.

V is TRBV19 and J is TRBJ1-5, with 7 bases fitting TRBD1. The CDR3 loop spans 17 amino acids. Per germline, CDR1 LNHDA and CDR2 SQIVND (reference sequence). V lost 3 bases to trimming and J lost 0 bases; unmatched junction nucleotides: 8. The CDR3 reads CASSILGTDYSNQPQHF. As DNA, the CDR3 is TGTGCCAGTAGTATCCTCGGGACAGATTATAGCAATCAGCCCCAGCATTTT.

The chain recombines TRBV27 with TRBJ2-3; 12 bases match TRBD2. The CDR3 length is 16 residues. Germline CDR1 and CDR2: MNHEY and SMNVEV (reference sequence). V gave up 5 bases and J gave up 2 bases; unmatched junction bases: 5. The CDR3 sequence is CASSPWTSGTTDTQYF. As DNA, the CDR3 is TGTGCCAGCAGTCCCTGGACTAGCGGGACCACAGATACGCAGTATTTT.

The gene calls are TRBV11-2 and TRBJ2-5, with 8 nucleotides matching TRBD2. This CDR3 spans 15 amino acids. V lost 5 bases and J lost 4; bases outside the gene matches: 9. Per germline, CDR1 SGHAT and CDR2 FQNNGV. The chain's CDR3 is CASSTHGTRGETQYF. DNA for the CDR3: TGTGCCAGCAGCACCCACGGGACTAGAGGAGAGACCCAGTACTTC. Combining the CDR3 with reference TRBV11-2 and TRBJ2-5 gives the whole variable domain EAGVAQSPRYKIIEKRQSVAFWCNPISGHATLYWYQQILGQGPKLLIQFQNNGVVDDSQLPKDRFSAERLKGVDSTLKIQPAKLEDSAVYLCASSTHGTRGETQYFGPGTRLLVL.

This clone was seen only once. V is TRBV3-1 (or the pseudogene TRBV3-2) and J is TRBJ1-2; possibly TRBD1 for D (6 bases). CDR3 length: 14 residues. Germline lookup yields CDR1 LGHDT and CDR2 YNNKEL (reference sequence). Trimming pared 2 bases from V and 6 bases from J, leaving 13 bases between. CDR3 nucleotide sequence: TGTGCCAGCAGCCAAAGGGGCAGGGGTGATGGCTACACCTTC. Translating gives CASSQRGRGDGYTF.

The rearrangement joins TRBV9 to TRBJ2-1, with 10 nucleotides matching TRBD1. Germline-derived CDR1 and CDR2 are SGDLS and YYNGEE. V lost 8 bases, J lost 8 bases, and 7 bases stayed unmatched. There are 13 residues in the CDR3. The CDR3: CASGGTGVDEQFF. Here the CDR3 DNA reads TGTGCCAGTGGTGGGACAGGGGTGGATGAGCAGTTCTTC.

The sample holds a few counts of this clone. The rearrangement joins TRBV24-1 to TRBJ2-1; tentatively, D is TRBD2 (6 bases). This CDR3 is built from 15 residues. V lost 3 bases and J 10 bases, leaving 18 bases between the germline ends. Germline V CDR1 and CDR2: KGHDR, SFDVKD. Here the CDR3 DNA reads TGTGCCACCAGTGATCCCGAGACTAGTATTCACGAGCAGTTCTTC. It yields the protein CATSDPETSIHEQFF.

The J gene is TRBJ2-2, the V gene TRBV6-2 or TRBV6-3, with 12 bases aligning to TRBD2. Germline V gene lookup returns CDR1 MNHEY and CDR2 SVGEGT. This CDR3 is built from 16 residues. J gave up 5 bases and V 5 bases, and 6 bases lay outside the gene matches. DNA of the CDR3: TGTGCCAGCAGTACCTGGACTAGCGGGAAAACCGGGGAGCTGTTTTTT. It codes for CASSTWTSGKTGELFF.

Written as DNA, the CDR3 is TGCAGCACCTTAGGACTAGCGGGGGACACCGGGGAGCTGTTTTTT. Protein: CSTLGLAGDTGELFF. The chain employs TRBV29-1 and TRBJ2-2; 13 bases agree with TRBD2. V lost 8 bases to trimming and J lost 3 bases; unmatched junction nucleotides: 6. This CDR3 is built from 15 residues. Germline V lookup: CDR1 SQVTM, CDR2 ANQGSEA.

This chain links TRBV5-1 with TRBJ1-2; tentatively, D is TRBD1 (5 bases). CDR1 SGHRS and CDR2 YFSETQ come from the germline V gene. With 0 bases removed from V and 8 bases from J, the gap between germline ends came to 14 bases. The CDR3 runs 14 residues. CDR3 region: CASSLGGQARGYTF. The CDR3 region has the DNA TGCGCCAGCAGCTTGGGTGGACAAGCCCGCGGCTACACCTTC.

This clone was picked up one time. The gene calls are TRBV5-6 and TRBJ2-3; no clear D gene. The germline gives CDR1 SGHDT, CDR2 YYEEEE. This CDR3 contains 15 residues. V was shortened by 7 bases and J by 0 bases, with 15 bases between the two germline ends. The CDR3 loop reads CASSPVRSSTDTQYF. The CDR3 DNA reads TGTGCCAGCTCACCTGTGAGATCTAGCACAGATACGCAGTATTTT.

The chain is built from TRBV7-9 and TRBJ1-4; 9 nucleotides match TRBD1. With 3 bases clipped from V and 6 bases from J, the junction kept 5 bases outside the gene matches. This CDR3 comprises 15 residues. Per germline, CDR1 SEHNR and CDR2 FQNEAQ (reference sequence). The CDR3 DNA is TGTGCCAGCAGCTTTACAGGGGGCCAGGATGAAAAACTGTTTTTT. Residues: CASSFTGGQDEKLFF.

CDR3 protein: CASNLGGYYGYTF. In DNA form, the CDR3 reads TGTGCCAGCAACCTGGGGGGTTATTATGGCTACACCTTC. The V and J genes are TRBV5-6 and TRBJ1-2; D is perhaps TRBD1 (5 bases). In germline, CDR1 is SGHDT, CDR2 YYEEEE. There are 13 residues in the CDR3. The V gene lost 6 bases and the J gene lost 5 bases, with 14 bases spanning the gap.

This clone was seen once. The gene calls are TRBV5-1 and TRBJ1-4; 10 bases align to TRBD1. Germline V gives CDR1 SGHRS, CDR2 YFSETQ. The CDR3 sequence is 17 residues long. J was trimmed by 9 bases and V by 2 bases; bases with no gene match: 13. The CDR3 loop is CASSFGFGTGEFQKLFF. The DNA for the CDR3 is TGCGCCAGCAGCTTCGGTTTTGGGACAGGGGAATTCCAAAAACTGTTTTTT.

The chain carries TRBV28 and TRBJ1-2; 12 nucleotides match TRBD1. Germline V gene sequence: CDR1 MDHEN, CDR2 SYDVKM. Germline trimming cut 4 bases from V and 6 bases from J; bases unmatched to any gene: 12. The CDR3 consists of 17 residues. The CDR3, as DNA: TGTGCCAGCAGTTCCCCGGGACAGGGGGCTTCGGCCCATGGCTACACCTTC. Protein: CASSSPGQGASAHGYTF.

This clone has only one observation. The V gene is TRBV24-1, the J gene TRBJ1-5, with 9 bases lining up with TRBD1. The CDR3 is made up of 14 amino acids. Germline V gene lookup returns CDR1 KGHDR and CDR2 SFDVKD. The V gene end was trimmed by 10 bases and the J gene end by 3 bases; junction bases not matched to a gene: 6. DNA for the CDR3: TGTGCCACGGCGACAGGGGGAAACAATCAGCCCCAGCATTTT. Translated: CATATGGNNQPQHF.

CDR3 coding DNA: TGTGCCAGCAGTCATCAGGGGAACACCATATATTTT. Its protein is CASSHQGNTIYF. This rearrangement joins TRBV9 to TRBJ1-3; D perhaps matches TRBD1 (6 bases). Germline lookup yields CDR1 SGDLS and CDR2 YYNGEE. The CDR3 is 12 residues long. The germline V and J ends were trimmed by 5 bases and 7 bases, with 10 bases remaining between them.

This chain links TRBV4-1 with TRBJ1-4; no reliable D call. V was clipped by 0 bases and J by 8 bases, with 10 bases between them. The germline V gene encodes CDR1 MGHRA and CDR2 YSYEKL. CDR3 length: 14 residues. Here the CDR3 reads CASSQDPRGEKLFF. The DNA for the CDR3 is TGCGCCAGCAGCCAAGATCCCCGCGGGGAAAAACTGTTTTTT.

This clone was found once. The chain has TRBV7-3 and TRBJ2-3, with 10 nucleotides matching TRBD2. The germline gives CDR1 SGHTA, CDR2 FQGTGA. This CDR3 has 16 residues. The ends lost 4 bases at V and 3 bases at J; junction bases unmatched: 7. Written as DNA, the CDR3 is TGTGCCAGCAGCTCCTTAGCGGGAGGAAATACAGATACGCAGTATTTT. This translates into CASSSLAGGNTDTQYF.